The present T cell receptor beta chain was sequenced within a study of T-cell reconstitution after alpha-beta-depleted transplantation in children. Findings and caveats of the study: Surviving recipient T cells and thymic progenitors underlay high day-60 TCRbeta diversity in some patients. The authors attributed T-cell counts and diversity one year after transplant mostly to newly produced T cells.

Trimming removed 1 base from V and 3 bases from J; junction bases left unmatched: 3. Germline V lookup: CDR1 SGHRS, CDR2 YFSETQ. The CDR3 sequence is 14 residues long. This clonotype occurred a few times. What it binds is not known. TCRbeta library preparation incorporated unique molecular identifiers. TCRdb itself ran the PCR reads through MiXCR, one entry per CDR3 protein. Here the sample spans a few hundred thousand distinct CDR3 sequences, about 17% being singletons. Source: PBMCs, mostly from graft donor cells, taken 360 days after TCRalphabeta/CD19-depleted stem cell transplant. The rearrangement joins TRBV5-1 to TRBJ2-7; 8 nucleotides agree with TRBD2. This TCR was recovered from a boy in the first two years of life who had a stem cell transplant for Wiskott-Aldrich syndrome, so the T cells may come from the graft donor. In DNA form, the CDR3 reads TGCGCCAGCAGCTTGTGGCTAGCGGGCTACGAGCAGTACTTC. This encodes CASSLWLAGYEQYF.